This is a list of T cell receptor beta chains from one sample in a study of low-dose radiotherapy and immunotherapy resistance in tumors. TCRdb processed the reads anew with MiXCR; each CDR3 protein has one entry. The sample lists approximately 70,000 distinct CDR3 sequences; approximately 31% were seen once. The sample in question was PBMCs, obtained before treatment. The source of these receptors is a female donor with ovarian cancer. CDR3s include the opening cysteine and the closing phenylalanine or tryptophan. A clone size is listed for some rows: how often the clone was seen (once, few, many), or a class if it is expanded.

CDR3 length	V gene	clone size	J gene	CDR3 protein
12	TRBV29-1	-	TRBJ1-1	CSVYRGNTEAFF
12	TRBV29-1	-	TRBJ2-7	CSVEEGGREQYF
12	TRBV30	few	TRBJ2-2	CAWRGWAGELFF
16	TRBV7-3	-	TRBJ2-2	CASSLYNLPTLGELFF
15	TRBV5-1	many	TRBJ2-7	CASSLDREGAGEQYF
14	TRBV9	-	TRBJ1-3	CASSSQGAGNTIYF
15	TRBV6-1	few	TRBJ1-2	CASSDTPGQGFGYTF
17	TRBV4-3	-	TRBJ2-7	CASSQDPRTSGAYEQYF
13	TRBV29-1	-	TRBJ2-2	CSVERQNTGELFF
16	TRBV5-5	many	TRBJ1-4	CASSLYLGPPNEKLFF
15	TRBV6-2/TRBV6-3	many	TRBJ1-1	CASSRLRTGNTEAFF
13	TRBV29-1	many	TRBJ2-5	CSVETDRGETQYF
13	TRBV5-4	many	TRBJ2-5	CASRKQGEETQYF
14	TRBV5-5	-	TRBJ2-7	CASNQQDSVYEQYF
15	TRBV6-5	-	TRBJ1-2	CASSYSDRRVDGYTF
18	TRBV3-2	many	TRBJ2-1	CASSQDPRAGGSYNEQFF
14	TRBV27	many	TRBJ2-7	CASSPLETRFEQYF
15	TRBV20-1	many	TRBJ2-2	CSARAGTVRTGELFF
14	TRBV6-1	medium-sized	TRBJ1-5	CASSVGQGGQPQHF
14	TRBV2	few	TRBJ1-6	CASSDGTYNSPLHF
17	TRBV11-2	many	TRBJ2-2	CASSFGQLIPNTGELFF
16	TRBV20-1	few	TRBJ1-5	CSASVPGAGINQPQHF
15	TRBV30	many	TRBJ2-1	CAWSARLAGVNEQFF
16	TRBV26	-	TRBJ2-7	CASSPQVPWAYYEQYF
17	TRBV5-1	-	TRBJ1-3	CASSLPGQGENGNTIYF
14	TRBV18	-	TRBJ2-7	CASSPWTDPNEQYF
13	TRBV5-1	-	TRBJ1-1	CASRDRGATEAFF
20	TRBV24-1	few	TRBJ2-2	CATSDPRQNTGELFFFFFFF
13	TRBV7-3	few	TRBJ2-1	CASSQTGKNEQFF
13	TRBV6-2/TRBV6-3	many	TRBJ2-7	CASSASSFHEQYF
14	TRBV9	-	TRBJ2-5	CASSVSTKQETQYF
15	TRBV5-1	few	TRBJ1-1	CASSLAGRTNTEAFF
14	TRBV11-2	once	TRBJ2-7	CASSSGQGSYEQYF
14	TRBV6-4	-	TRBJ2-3	CASSGTGHTDTQYF
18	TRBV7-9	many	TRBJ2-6	CASSKTDPPSSGANVLTF
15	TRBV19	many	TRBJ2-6	CASSIQNSGANVLTF
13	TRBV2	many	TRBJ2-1	CASSVGLVNEQFF
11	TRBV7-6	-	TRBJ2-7	CASSLVGEQYF
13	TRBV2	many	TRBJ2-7	CASSVRLSSEQYF
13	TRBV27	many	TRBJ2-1	CASSFGSRGEQFF
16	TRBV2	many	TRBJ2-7	CASSEELAGAGLRQYF
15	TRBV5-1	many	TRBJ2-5	CASSLVGGSSETQYF
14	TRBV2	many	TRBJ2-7	CASKMVQQGGEQYF
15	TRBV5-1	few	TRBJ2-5	CASSPVLATSGTQYF